What follows is one T cell receptor beta chain and its context. This sample is drawn from a study of shared clonotypes between healthy human individuals. Sequencing was performed with immunoSEQ multiplex PCR; in TCRdb, only in-frame clones are kept and a portion is missing. The data hold approximately 1.5 million clones, with just under 99% observed a single time. Trimming stripped 4 bases from V and 1 base from J, with 12 bases between. CDR1 is MNHEY, CDR2 SVGAGI, per germline. CDR3 size: 15 residues. V usage is TRBV6-5 and J usage is TRBJ2-3; D gene unclear. Sequencing used naive CD4+ T cells sorted from blood. As for subset: CD45RA+ positively selected. This sequence originates from a man under 40 in good health. CDR3 bases: TGTGCCAGCAGTTCCTACCGAGCCGGCACAGATACGCAGTATTTT. This encodes CASSSYRAGTDTQYF.